Sequencing of this T cell receptor (beta chain) was carried out in a study of blood T cell repertoires in COVID-19. Study in general: Nucleic acid was either cDNA or gDNA, and it came from T cells, B-cell-depleted T cells, or PBMCs.

Per the original methods: The assay estimated nucleated cells by amplifying reference gene primers. Data came from immunoSEQ multiplex PCR; TCRdb stores just in-frame clones and leaves some out. That table is the source of V, J and clone size, and D and trimming were worked out from the DNA. The sample lists approximately 120,000 clones, roughly 80% seen once, with roughly 20% in the top ten. A word on this clone: Other DNA variants within this sample encode the same CDR3.

Trimming at V came to 6 bases and at J to 3 bases, leaving 8 bases not matched to a gene. The V gene's germline CDR1 is MDHEN and CDR2 SYDVKM. This CDR3 contains 15 residues. The chain carries TRBV28 and TRBJ2-7, with 10 bases fitting TRBD1. The clonotype was recovered from a woman aged 60 to 75 with acute or convalescent COVID-19. Material: peripheral blood. DNA for the CDR3: TGTGCCAGCAGCATCGCTGGGACAGGGGACTACGAGCAGTACTTC. It specifies CASSIAGTGDYEQYF.